A single sample gave rise to the 8 T cell receptor beta chains below, sequenced in a study of shared clonotypes between healthy human individuals. Measured with immunoSEQ multiplex PCR; TCRdb has only the in-frame clones, and not every one. Here the sample spans over a million clones, about 84% being singletons. Material for sequencing was memory CD4+ T cells from PBMCs. This sample's subset: CD45RA-negative fraction. These receptors were obtained from a young man in good health. Some clones in this sample may be carry-over from other donors' samples.

This chain links TRBV5-1 with TRBJ1-4; D perhaps matches TRBD1 (6 bases). CDR1 and CDR2 (germline): SGHRS, YFSETQ. The CDR3 loop spans 15 amino acids. Trimming left V 4 bases short and J 5 bases short, with 15 bases between. Here the CDR3 reads CASSPEGGRNEKLFF. The CDR3 DNA reads as TGCGCCAGCAGCCCGGAGGGGGGGAGGAATGAAAAACTGTTTTTT.

J is TRBJ1-4 and V is TRBV7-9; D gene uncertain. This CDR3 comprises 12 residues. V dropped 5 bases and J dropped 8 bases, with 9 bases sitting between them. Germline V lookup: CDR1 SEHNR, CDR2 FQNEAQ (reference sequence). Here the CDR3 reads CASSPGREKLFF. CDR3 nucleotide sequence: TGTGCCAGCAGCCCCGGGAGGGAAAAACTGTTTTTT. Full variable domain (rest looked up from reference TRBV7-9 and TRBJ1-4): DTGVSQNPRHKITKRGQNVTFRCDPISEHNRLYWYRQTLGQGPEFLTYFQNEAQLEKSRLLSDRFSAERPKGSFSTLEIQRTEQGDSAMYLCASSPGREKLFFGSGTQLSVL.

Concerning this clone: A far larger clone is a single base away, which makes a read error likely. The chain has TRBV27 and TRBJ1-2, with 11 bases that match TRBD1. CDR1 is MNHEY and CDR2 is SMNVEV in the germline V gene (reference sequence). Trimming cost V 7 bases and J 5 bases; bases outside gene matches: 6. The CDR3 is 14 amino acids. The CDR3 coding sequence is TGTGCCAGCAACCCGGACAGGGGGCAATATGGCTACACCTTC. Its protein is CASNPDRGQYGYTF.

The V gene is TRBV5-1, the J gene TRBJ2-1; 8 bases fit TRBD2. V dropped 4 bases and J dropped 2; count of bases not matched to a gene: 8. The CDR3 length is 16 residues. The germline V gene has CDR1 SGHRS and CDR2 YFSETQ. In DNA, the CDR3 is TGCGCCAGCAGCATCCTAGCGGGTCACGCCTACAATGAGCAGTTCTTC. It codes for CASSILAGHAYNEQFF.

Comment on this clone: In the same sample, other DNA sequences code for this CDR3. This rearrangement joins TRBV30 to TRBJ1-5, with unresolved D. The CDR3 runs 13 residues. Looked up from germline, CDR1 is GTSNPN and CDR2 is SVGIG (reference sequence). V was shortened by 0 bases and J by 7 bases, with 10 bases between the two germline ends. In DNA, the CDR3 is TGTGCCTGGAGTGTACGGGCGGGCCAGCCCCAGCATTTT. The encoded protein is CAWSVRAGQPQHF.

The V gene is TRBV7-2, the J gene TRBJ2-7; TRBD2 is a possible D gene (5 bases). V lost 1 base, J lost 1 base, and 11 bases lay in between. CDR1 is SGHTA, CDR2 FQGNSA, per germline. The CDR3 runs 15 residues. The CDR3 sequence is CASSLGAAVSYEQYF. The CDR3 coding sequence is TGTGCCAGCAGCTTAGGGGCAGCGGTATCCTACGAGCAGTACTTC.

Of note for this clone: The identical CDR3 is also encoded by other nucleotide sequences in the sample. The V gene is TRBV18, the J gene TRBJ1-5; D unresolved. From germline, CDR1 is KGHSH and CDR2 LQKENI. The CDR3 has 13 residues. The V gene lost 3 bases and the J gene lost 2 bases, with 5 bases spanning the gap. The CDR3 region is CASSPQGNQPQHF. CDR3 coding DNA: TGTGCCAGCTCACCCCAGGGCAATCAGCCCCAGCATTTT. The full variable domain, completed using reference TRBV18 and TRBJ1-5, is NAGVMQNPRHLVRRRGQEARLRCSPMKGHSHVYWYRQLPEEGLKFMVYLQKENIIDESGMPKERFSAEFPKEGPSILRIQQVVRGDSAAYFCASSPQGNQPQHFGDGTRLSIL.

About this clone: Other DNA sequences of this sample code for an identical CDR3. This chain uses TRBV18 with TRBJ2-5, with D perhaps matching TRBD1 (5 bases). Trimming removed 3 bases from V and 2 bases from J, with 7 bases in between. Germline lookup yields CDR1 KGHSH and CDR2 LQKENI. This CDR3 has 13 amino acids. The chain's CDR3 is CASSPRQQETQYF. The DNA of the CDR3 is TGTGCCAGCTCACCGCGACAGCAAGAGACCCAGTACTTC.